Below are 20 T cell receptor beta chains sequenced from a single sample in a study of cytomegalovirus exposure and HLA in healthy donors. The study ran its PCR with 60 Vbeta and 13 Jbeta primers. Assay used: immunoSEQ multiplex PCR; TCRdb lists only in-frame clones, some missing. The sample lists tens of thousands of clones, 82% occurring once. Sequencing input: PBMCs. These receptor sequences come from a middle-aged man in good health and CMV-seronegative.

CDR3 in amino acids: CASRAPSSGIGADTQYF. For the CDR3, the DNA is TGCGCCAGCAGGGCTCCTTCTAGCGGGATTGGTGCAGATACGCAGTATTTT. V and J are TRBV10-2 and TRBJ2-3, with 9 nucleotides matching TRBD2. This CDR3 spans 17 amino acids. V was clipped by 6 bases and J by 4 bases; unmatched bases: 14. Germline V gene sequence: CDR1 WSHSY, CDR2 SAAADI.

This rearrangement joins TRBV14 to TRBJ2-7, with TRBD1 matching over 8 bases. CDR1 is SGHDN and CDR2 is FVKESK in the germline V gene. The CDR3 loop spans 15 amino acids. V shed 1 base and J 0 bases; nucleotides not matched to a gene: 2. The CDR3 DNA is TGTGCCAGCAGCCAAGGACAGGGGAGCTCCTACGAGCAGTACTTC. Its protein product is CASSQGQGSSYEQYF.

The gene calls are TRBV7-9 and TRBJ1-2; tentatively, D is TRBD1 (6 bases). V lost 3 bases to trimming and J lost 2 bases, with 13 bases between them. The CDR3 is 15 amino acids. Germline V gene data show CDR1 as SEHNR and CDR2 as FQNEAQ (reference sequence). In DNA, the CDR3 is TGTGCCAGCAGCTTTCTTGGGGGACAAAACTATGGCTACACCTTC. Translating it yields CASSFLGGQNYGYTF.

V is TRBV2 and J is TRBJ1-3, with 7 nucleotides matching TRBD1. CDR3 length: 14 amino acids. CDR1 and CDR2 (germline): SNHLY, FYNNEI. V trimming: 6 bases; J trimming: 8 bases; junction bases outside the gene matches: 10. This chain's CDR3 is CASSPGQSGDTIYF. CDR3 DNA: TGTGCCAGCAGCCCGGGACAGTCTGGTGACACCATATATTTT.

The chain uses TRBV19 and TRBJ1-6; TRBD1 aligns across 7 bases. The V gene's germline CDR1 is LNHDA and CDR2 SQIVND (reference sequence). V shed 6 bases and J 5 bases; nucleotides not matched to a gene: 13. This CDR3 comprises 17 residues. The CDR3 nucleotides read TGTGCCAGTAGCCAACCGCTATCGACAGGGAATAATTCACCCCTCCACTTT. Encoded protein: CASSQPLSTGNNSPLHF.

This clone appeared a few times. This chain connects TRBV6-5 to TRBJ1-1; D is unresolved. From germline, CDR1 is MNHEY and CDR2 SVGAGI. This CDR3 has 14 residues. Trimming removed 2 bases from V and 0 bases from J, with 7 bases in between. CDR3 nucleotide sequence: TGTGCCAGCAGTTACGGAGGGATGAACACTGAAGCTTTCTTT. It specifies CASSYGGMNTEAFF.

J is TRBJ2-1 and V is TRBV7-8; 7 positions agree with TRBD2. Losses at the gene ends were 0 bases for V and 3 bases for J; bases not matched to a gene: 5. The CDR3 consists of 16 residues. In germline, CDR1 is SGHVS, CDR2 FQNEAQ. CDR3 sequence reads: CASSLAASGIYNEQFF. Written as DNA, the CDR3 is TGTGCCAGCAGCTTAGCGGCTAGCGGAATCTACAATGAGCAGTTCTTC. The full variable domain, its missing parts supplied by reference TRBV7-8 and TRBJ2-1, is GAGVSQSPRYKVAKRGQDVALRCDPISGHVSLFWYQQALGQGPEFLTYFQNEAQLDKSGLPSDRFFAERPEGSVSTLKIQRTQQEDSAVYLCASSLAASGIYNEQFFGPGTRLTVL.

The V gene is TRBV7-9, the J gene TRBJ2-4, with TRBD2 as a possible D gene (5 bases). V lost 1 base and J lost 8, with 12 bases in between. The CDR3 is 14 residues long. Germline V gives CDR1 SEHNR, CDR2 FQNEAQ (reference sequence). CDR3 nucleotides: TGTGCCAGCAGCTTAGGGTCCGGGGTACACATTCAGTACTTC. Translation: CASSLGSGVHIQYF.

The chain is built from TRBV29-1 and TRBJ2-5; 11 bases are shared with TRBD2. The ends lost 6 bases at V and 5 bases at J; junction bases unmatched: 2. Germline lookup yields CDR1 SQVTM and CDR2 ANQGSEA. The CDR3 runs 12 residues. The CDR3, as DNA: TGCAGCGTCAGACTAGCGGGGGAGACCCAGTACTTC. This gives the protein CSVRLAGETQYF.

This clone showed up just a few times. V and J are TRBV19 and TRBJ1-1; D may be TRBD1 (6 bases). CDR1 and CDR2 (germline): LNHDA, SQIVND (reference sequence). V lost 8 bases and J 4 bases, leaving 11 bases between the germline ends. The CDR3 spans 12 residues. CDR3 coding DNA: TGTGCCAGTCGAGGGGGGGGCACTGAAGCTTTCTTT. It yields the protein CASRGGGTEAFF.

This chain's CDR3 is CASSLGGARDTEAFF. For the CDR3, the DNA is TGTGCCAGCAGCTTAGGAGGGGCCCGGGACACTGAAGCTTTCTTT. The chain has TRBV13 and TRBJ1-1, with a possible D match to TRBD1 (5 bases). Germline CDR1 and CDR2: PRHDT and FYEKMQ (reference sequence). V gave up 0 bases and J gave up 3 bases, with 11 bases separating them. The CDR3 runs 15 residues.

This clone was detected only once. V is TRBV30 and J is TRBJ2-1; a possible D gene is TRBD1 (5 bases). The germline V gene has CDR1 GTSNPN and CDR2 SVGIG (reference sequence). This CDR3 spans 15 amino acids. The V and J ends lost 2 bases and 2 bases respectively, with 13 bases between them. The CDR3 nucleotides are TGTGCCTGGAGTTCAGGGTTTGGGACCTACAATGAGCAGTTCTTC. Translating gives CAWSSGFGTYNEQFF.

The chain links TRBV29-1 to TRBJ2-1; 12 bases are a match to TRBD1. Trimming at V came to 6 bases and at J to 10 bases, leaving 10 bases not matched to a gene. The CDR3 consists of 14 residues. CDR1 is SQVTM, CDR2 ANQGSEA, per germline. For the CDR3, the DNA is TGCAGCGTAGCGGACGGGACAGGGGGCCGGGAGCAGTTCTTC. It encodes CSVADGTGGREQFF.

The rearrangement uses TRBV5-1 and TRBJ2-1, with 14 bases that match TRBD2. The CDR3 length is 16 residues. The V gene end was trimmed by 0 bases and the J gene end by 8 bases; junction bases not matched to a gene: 4. Germline values: CDR1 SGHRS, CDR2 YFSETQ. This chain's CDR3 is CASSLGGTSGSDEQFF. The CDR3 DNA reads as TGCGCCAGCAGCTTGGGAGGGACTAGCGGGAGTGATGAGCAGTTCTTC.

This chain joins TRBV9 and TRBJ1-2; D gene unclear. The V gene's germline CDR1 is SGDLS and CDR2 YYNGEE. The CDR3 contains 14 residues. Trimming pared 3 bases from V and 5 bases from J, leaving 14 bases between. The CDR3 sequence is CASSDREAHYGYTF. The CDR3 DNA follows: TGTGCCAGCAGCGACCGGGAGGCCCATTATGGCTACACCTTC.

CDR3 sequence reads: CASSDRANTGELFF. The CDR3 nucleotides read TGTGCCAGCAGCGACAGGGCGAACACCGGGGAGCTGTTTTTT. The chain carries TRBV9 and TRBJ2-2; TRBD1 might be the D (6 bases). V shed 3 bases and J shed 0 bases, with 6 bases lying between them. CDR1 is SGDLS and CDR2 is YYNGEE in the germline V gene. The length of the CDR3 is 14 residues.

The rearrangement uses TRBV5-4 and TRBJ2-3, with 8 bases identical to TRBD2. The V gene end was trimmed by 4 bases and the J gene end by 4 bases; junction bases not matched to a gene: 14. Germline assignment: CDR1 SGHNT and CDR2 YYREEE (reference sequence). The CDR3 covers 17 residues. The CDR3 nucleotides read TGTGCCAGCAGCGCGCCCCTAGGTAGCGGGAATGCAGATACGCAGTATTTT. Its translation: CASSAPLGSGNADTQYF.

The CDR3 region is CASSYSGTGSYEQYF. In DNA form, the CDR3 reads TGTGCCAGCAGTTACAGTGGTACCGGCTCCTACGAGCAGTACTTC. This chain joins TRBV6-5 and TRBJ2-7; D gene unclear. In germline, CDR1 is MNHEY, CDR2 SVGAGI. The CDR3 length is 15 residues. With 2 bases removed from V and 0 bases from J, the gap between germline ends came to 11 bases.

The genes are TRBV19 and TRBJ1-5; D is undetermined. CDR3 length: 15 amino acids. The germline CDR1 and CDR2 sequences are LNHDA and SQIVND (reference sequence). Trimming removed 3 bases from V and 3 bases from J, with 12 bases in between. This CDR3 reads CASSIWERDNQPQHF. In DNA form, the CDR3 reads TGTGCCAGTAGTATCTGGGAGAGAGACAATCAGCCCCAGCATTTT.

The genes are TRBV5-1 and TRBJ2-1; 13 nucleotides align to TRBD2. Germline V lookup: CDR1 SGHRS, CDR2 YFSETQ. The CDR3 consists of 15 residues. V dropped 4 bases and J dropped 6; count of bases not matched to a gene: 4. Here the CDR3 DNA reads TGCGCCAGCAGCCCCGGGACTAGCGGGGCCAATGAGCAGTTCTTC. Its protein product is CASSPGTSGANEQFF.